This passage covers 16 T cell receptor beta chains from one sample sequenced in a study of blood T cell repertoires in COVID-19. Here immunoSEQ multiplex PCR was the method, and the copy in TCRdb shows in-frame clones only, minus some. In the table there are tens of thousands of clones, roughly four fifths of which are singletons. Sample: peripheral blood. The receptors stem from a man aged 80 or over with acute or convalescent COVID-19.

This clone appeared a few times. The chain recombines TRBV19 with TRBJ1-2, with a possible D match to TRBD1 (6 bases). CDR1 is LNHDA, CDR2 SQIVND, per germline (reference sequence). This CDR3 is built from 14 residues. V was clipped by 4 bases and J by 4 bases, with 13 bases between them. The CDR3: CASSTEQGFYGYTF. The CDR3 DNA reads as TGTGCCAGTAGTACCGAACAGGGATTCTATGGCTACACCTTC. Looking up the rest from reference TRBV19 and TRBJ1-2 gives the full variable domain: DGGITQSPKYLFRKEGQNVTLSCEQNLNHDAMYWYRQDPGQGLRLIYYSQIVNDFQKGDIAEGYSVSREKKESFPLTVTSAQKNPTAFYLCASSTEQGFYGYTFGSGTRLTVV.

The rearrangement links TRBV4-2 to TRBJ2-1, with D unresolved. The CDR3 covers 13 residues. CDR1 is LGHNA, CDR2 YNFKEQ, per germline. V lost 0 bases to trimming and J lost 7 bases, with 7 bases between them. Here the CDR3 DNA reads TGTGCCAGCAGCCAAGATGCAACTAATGAGCAGTTCTTC. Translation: CASSQDATNEQFF.

CDR3 sequence: CASSRGLAGSTGELFF. CDR3 DNA: TGTGCCAGCAGCCGGGGACTAGCGGGAAGTACCGGGGAGCTGTTTTTT. V gene TRBV9 combines with J gene TRBJ2-2; 13 bases agree with TRBD2. V shed 4 bases, J shed 5 bases, and the junction held 5 bases outside the gene matches. Germline CDR1 is SGDLS and CDR2 is YYNGEE. This CDR3 comprises 16 residues.

In DNA form, the CDR3 reads TGTGCCAGCAGTTACGATACAGGTCTCACTGAAGCTTTCTTT. Protein product: CASSYDTGLTEAFF. This sequence joins TRBV6-5 and TRBJ1-1; D perhaps matches TRBD1 (5 bases). V lost 2 bases and J 4 bases, leaving 11 bases between the germline ends. The germline V gene encodes CDR1 MNHEY and CDR2 SVGAGI. The CDR3 covers 14 residues.

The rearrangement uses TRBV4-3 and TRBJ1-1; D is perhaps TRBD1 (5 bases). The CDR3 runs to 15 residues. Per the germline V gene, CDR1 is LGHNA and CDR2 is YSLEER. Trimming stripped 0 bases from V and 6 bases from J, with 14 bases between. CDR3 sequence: CASSQDVGGGAEAFF. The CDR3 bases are TGCGCCAGCAGCCAAGATGTCGGGGGTGGGGCTGAAGCTTTCTTT.

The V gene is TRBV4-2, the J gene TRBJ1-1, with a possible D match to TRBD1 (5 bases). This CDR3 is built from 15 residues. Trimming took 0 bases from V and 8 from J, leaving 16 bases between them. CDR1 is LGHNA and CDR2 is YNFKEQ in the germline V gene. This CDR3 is CASSQDRLRTTEAFF. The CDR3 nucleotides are TGTGCCAGCAGCCAAGATCGGCTCCGGACAACGGAAGCTTTCTTT.

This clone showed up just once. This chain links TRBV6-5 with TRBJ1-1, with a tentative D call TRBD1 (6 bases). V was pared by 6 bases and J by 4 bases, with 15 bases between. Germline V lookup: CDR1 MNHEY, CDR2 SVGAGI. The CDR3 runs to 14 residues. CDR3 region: CASRGRGRGTEAFF. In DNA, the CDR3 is TGTGCCAGCAGGGGGAGAGGCAGGGGCACTGAAGCTTTCTTT.

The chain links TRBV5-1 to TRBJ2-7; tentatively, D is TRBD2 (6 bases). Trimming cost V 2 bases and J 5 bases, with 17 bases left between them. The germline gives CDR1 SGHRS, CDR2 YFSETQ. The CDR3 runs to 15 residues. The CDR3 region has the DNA TGCGCCAGCAGCTTCACGGGAGAAAGCTCTCACGAGCAGTACTTC. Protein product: CASSFTGESSHEQYF.

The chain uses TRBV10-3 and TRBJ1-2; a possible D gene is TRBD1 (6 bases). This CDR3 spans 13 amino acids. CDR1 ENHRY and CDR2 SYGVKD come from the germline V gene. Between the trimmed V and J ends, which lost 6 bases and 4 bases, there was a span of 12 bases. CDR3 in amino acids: CAIRGDNGYGYTF. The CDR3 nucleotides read TGTGCCATCAGGGGGGACAACGGCTATGGCTACACCTTC.

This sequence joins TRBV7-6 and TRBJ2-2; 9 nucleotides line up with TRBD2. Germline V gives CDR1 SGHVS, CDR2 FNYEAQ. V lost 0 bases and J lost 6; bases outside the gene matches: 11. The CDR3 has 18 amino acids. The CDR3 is CASSLAPGSGGPPGELFF. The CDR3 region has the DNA TGTGCCAGCAGCTTAGCACCGGGGAGCGGGGGGCCTCCCGGGGAGCTGTTTTTT. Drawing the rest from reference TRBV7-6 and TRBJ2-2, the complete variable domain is GAGVSQSPRYKVTKRGQDVALRCDPISGHVSLYWYRQALGQGPEFLTYFNYEAQQDKSGLPNDRFSAERPEGSISTLTIQRTEQRDSAMYRCASSLAPGSGGPPGELFFGEGSRLTVL.

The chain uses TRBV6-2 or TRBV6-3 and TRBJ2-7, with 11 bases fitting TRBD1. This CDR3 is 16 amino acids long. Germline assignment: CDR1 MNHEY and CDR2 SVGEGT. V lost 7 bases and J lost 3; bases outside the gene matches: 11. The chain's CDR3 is CASNPRTGTGGYEQYF. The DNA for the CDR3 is TGTGCCAGCAACCCCCGTACCGGGACAGGGGGCTACGAGCAGTACTTC.

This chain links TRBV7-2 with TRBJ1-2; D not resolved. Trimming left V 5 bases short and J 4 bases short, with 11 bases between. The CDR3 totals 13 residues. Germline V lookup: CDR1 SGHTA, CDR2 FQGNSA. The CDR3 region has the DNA TGTGCCAGCAGCCCAGACACAAGCTATGGCTACACCTTC. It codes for CASSPDTSYGYTF.

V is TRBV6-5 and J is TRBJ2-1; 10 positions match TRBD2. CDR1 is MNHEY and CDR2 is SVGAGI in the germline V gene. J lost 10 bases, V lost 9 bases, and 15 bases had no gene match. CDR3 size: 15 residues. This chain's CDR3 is CASRQKAGGVGEQFF. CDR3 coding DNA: TGTGCCAGTAGACAAAAAGCGGGAGGGGTGGGGGAGCAGTTCTTC.

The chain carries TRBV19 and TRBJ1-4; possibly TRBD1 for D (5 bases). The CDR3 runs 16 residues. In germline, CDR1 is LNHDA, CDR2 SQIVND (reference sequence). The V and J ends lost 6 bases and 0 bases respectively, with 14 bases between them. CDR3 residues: CASSAPRGSTNEKLFF. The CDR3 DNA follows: TGTGCCAGTAGCGCTCCCCGGGGGTCAACTAATGAAAAACTGTTTTTT.

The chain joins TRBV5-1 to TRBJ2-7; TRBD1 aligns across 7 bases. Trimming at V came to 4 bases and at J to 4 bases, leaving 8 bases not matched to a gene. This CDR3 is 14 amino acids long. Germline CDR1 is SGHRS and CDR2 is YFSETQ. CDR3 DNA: TGCGCCAGCAGCGAACAGGGGTCCCCGTACGAGCAGTACTTC. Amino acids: CASSEQGSPYEQYF. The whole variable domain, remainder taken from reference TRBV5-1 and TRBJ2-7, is KAGVTQTPRYLIKTRGQQVTLSCSPISGHRSVSWYQQTPGQGLQFLFEYFSETQRNKGNFPGRFSGRQFSNSRSEMNVSTLELGDSALYLCASSEQGSPYEQYFGPGTRLTVT.

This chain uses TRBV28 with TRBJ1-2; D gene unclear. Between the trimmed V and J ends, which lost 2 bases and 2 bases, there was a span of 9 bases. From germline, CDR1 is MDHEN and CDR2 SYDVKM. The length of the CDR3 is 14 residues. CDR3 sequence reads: CASSLLQTNYGYTF. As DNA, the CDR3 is TGTGCCAGCAGTTTACTACAGACCAACTATGGCTACACCTTC.